What follows describes a single TCR beta chain. Its antigen is still unknown. The CDR3 sequence is 15 residues long. Germline CDR1 MDHEN, CDR2 SYDVKM. Trimming pared 4 bases from V and 4 bases from J, leaving 16 bases between. This sample was included in a study of lymphopenia after photon versus proton radiotherapy. The study, taken as a whole, reports: Relative stability marked proton patients; photon patients lost diversity and naive cells. Post-nadir TCR diversity decline inversely tracked overall survival among those who died.

Sequenced by immunoSEQ multiplex PCR; TCRdb stores in-frame clones only, minus some. The table lists some 76,000 clones, under 95% of them singletons. The receptor was isolated from a woman in her 40s with cholangiocarcinoma. The chain couples TRBV28 to TRBJ1-2; no firm D call. The sample was peripheral blood, taken from a patient treated with photon-based radiotherapy. The chain's CDR3 is CASSYPSGLTYGYTF. DNA for the CDR3: TGTGCCAGCAGTTATCCGTCTGGACTCACCTATGGCTACACCTTC.